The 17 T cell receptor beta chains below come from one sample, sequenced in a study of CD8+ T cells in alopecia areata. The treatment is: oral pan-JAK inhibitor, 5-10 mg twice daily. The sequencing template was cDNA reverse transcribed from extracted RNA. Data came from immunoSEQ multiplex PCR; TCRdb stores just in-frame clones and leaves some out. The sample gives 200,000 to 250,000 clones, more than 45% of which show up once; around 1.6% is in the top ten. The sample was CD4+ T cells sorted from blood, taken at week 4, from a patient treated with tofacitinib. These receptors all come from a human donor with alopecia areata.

Here the CDR3 reads CSVGKGGIYEQYF. The CDR3 DNA follows: TGCAGCGTTGGCAAAGGGGGAATCTACGAGCAGTACTTC. V gene TRBV29-1 combines with J gene TRBJ2-7, with D perhaps matching TRBD1 (6 bases). Germline V gene lookup returns CDR1 SQVTM and CDR2 ANQGSEA. V lost 4 bases and J lost 3, with 13 bases in between. The length of the CDR3 is 13 residues.

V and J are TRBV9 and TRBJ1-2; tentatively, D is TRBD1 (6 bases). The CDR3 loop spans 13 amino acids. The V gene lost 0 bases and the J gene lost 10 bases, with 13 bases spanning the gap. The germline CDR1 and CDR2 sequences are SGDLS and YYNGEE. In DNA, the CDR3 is TGTGCCAGCAGCGTAGTACAGGAGGGGGACTACACCTTC. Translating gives CASSVVQEGDYTF. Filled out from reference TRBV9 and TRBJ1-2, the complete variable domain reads DSGVTQTPKHLITATGQRVTLRCSPRSGDLSVYWYQQSLDQGLQFLIQYYNGEERAKGNILERFSAQQFPDLHSELNLSSLELGDSALYFCASSVVQEGDYTFGSGTRLTVV.

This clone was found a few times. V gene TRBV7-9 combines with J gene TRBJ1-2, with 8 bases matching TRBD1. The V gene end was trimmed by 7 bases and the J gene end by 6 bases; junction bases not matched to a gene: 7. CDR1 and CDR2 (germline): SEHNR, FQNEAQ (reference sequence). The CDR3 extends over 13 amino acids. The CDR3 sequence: CASNYRGTDGYTF. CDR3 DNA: TGTGCCAGCAACTACAGGGGGACGGATGGCTACACCTTC.

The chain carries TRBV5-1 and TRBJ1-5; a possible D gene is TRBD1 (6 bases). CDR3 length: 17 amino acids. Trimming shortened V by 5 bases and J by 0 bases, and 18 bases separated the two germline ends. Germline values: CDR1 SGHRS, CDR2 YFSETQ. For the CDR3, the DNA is TGCGCCAGCAGTATGGGGCCGCGGACAGATAGCAATCAGCCCCAGCATTTT. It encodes CASSMGPRTDSNQPQHF.

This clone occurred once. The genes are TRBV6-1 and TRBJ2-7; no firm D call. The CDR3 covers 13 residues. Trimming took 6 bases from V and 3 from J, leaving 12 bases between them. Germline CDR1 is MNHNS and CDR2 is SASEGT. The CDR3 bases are TGTGCCAGCAGGTCCCGGCAGAGCTACGAGCAGTACTTC. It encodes CASRSRQSYEQYF.

For the CDR3, the DNA is TGTGCCAGCAGTTACTCGATTGATTTGAACACTGAAGCTTTCTTT. It translates to CASSYSIDLNTEAFF. The V call is TRBV6-5, the J call TRBJ1-1, with D hard to call. The CDR3 length is 15 residues. CDR1 is MNHEY, CDR2 SVGAGI, per germline. The V and J ends lost 0 bases and 0 bases respectively, with 8 bases between them.

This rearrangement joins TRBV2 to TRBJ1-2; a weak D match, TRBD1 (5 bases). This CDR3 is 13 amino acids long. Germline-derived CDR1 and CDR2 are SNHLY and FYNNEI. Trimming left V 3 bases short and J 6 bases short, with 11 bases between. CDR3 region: CASSDTQDDGYTF. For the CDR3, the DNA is TGTGCCAGCAGTGATACACAGGATGATGGCTACACCTTC. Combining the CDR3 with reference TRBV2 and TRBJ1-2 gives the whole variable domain EPEVTQTPSHQVTQMGQEVILRCVPISNHLYFYWYRQILGQKVEFLVSFYNNEISEKSEIFDDQFSVERPDGSNFTLKIRSTKLEDSAMYFCASSDTQDDGYTFGSGTRLTVV.

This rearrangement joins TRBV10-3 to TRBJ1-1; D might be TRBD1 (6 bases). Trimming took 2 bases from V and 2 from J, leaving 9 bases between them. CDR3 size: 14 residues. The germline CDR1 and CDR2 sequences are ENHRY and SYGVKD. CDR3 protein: CAISERGTNTEAFF. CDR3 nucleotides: TGTGCCATCAGTGAGCGTGGGACAAACACTGAAGCTTTCTTT.

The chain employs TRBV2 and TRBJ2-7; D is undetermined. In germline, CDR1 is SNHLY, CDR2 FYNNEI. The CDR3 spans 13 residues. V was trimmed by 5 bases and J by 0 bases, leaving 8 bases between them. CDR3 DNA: TGTGCCAGCAGTAACATCAGCTCCTACGAGCAGTACTTC. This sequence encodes CASSNISSYEQYF.

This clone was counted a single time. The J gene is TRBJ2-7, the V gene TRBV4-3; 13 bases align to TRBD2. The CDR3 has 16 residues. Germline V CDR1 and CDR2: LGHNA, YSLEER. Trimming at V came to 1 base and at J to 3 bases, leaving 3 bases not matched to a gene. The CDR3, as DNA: TGCGCCAGCAGCCAAGCCTGGACTAGCGGGGGCTACGAGCAGTACTTC. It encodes CASSQAWTSGGYEQYF.

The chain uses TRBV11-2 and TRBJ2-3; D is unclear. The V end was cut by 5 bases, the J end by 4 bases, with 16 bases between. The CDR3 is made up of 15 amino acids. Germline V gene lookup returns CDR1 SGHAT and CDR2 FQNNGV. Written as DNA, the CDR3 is TGTGCCAGCAGCGCAAAACTCATGCTAGCAGATACGCAGTATTTT. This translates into CASSAKLMLADTQYF.

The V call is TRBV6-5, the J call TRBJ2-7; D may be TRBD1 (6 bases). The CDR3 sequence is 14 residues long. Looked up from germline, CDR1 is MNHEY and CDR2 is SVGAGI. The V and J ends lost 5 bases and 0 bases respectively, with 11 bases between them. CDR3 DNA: TGTGCCAGCAGTGTGACAGGAACCTCCTACGAGCAGTACTTC. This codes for CASSVTGTSYEQYF.

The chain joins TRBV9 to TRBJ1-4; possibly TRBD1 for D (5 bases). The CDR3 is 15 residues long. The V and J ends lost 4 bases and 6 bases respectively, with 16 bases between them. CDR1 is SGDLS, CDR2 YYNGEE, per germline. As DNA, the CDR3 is TGTGCCAGCAGCCTCAGAGGGGAAACGGATGAAAAACTGTTTTTT. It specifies CASSLRGETDEKLFF. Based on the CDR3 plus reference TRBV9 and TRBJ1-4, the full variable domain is DSGVTQTPKHLITATGQRVTLRCSPRSGDLSVYWYQQSLDQGLQFLIQYYNGEERAKGNILERFSAQQFPDLHSELNLSSLELGDSALYFCASSLRGETDEKLFFGSGTQLSVL.

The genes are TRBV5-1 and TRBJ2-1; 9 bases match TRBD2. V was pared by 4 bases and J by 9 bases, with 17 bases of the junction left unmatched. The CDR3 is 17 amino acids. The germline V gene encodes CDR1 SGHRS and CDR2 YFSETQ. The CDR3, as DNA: TGCGCCAGCAGCCGTCCTAGCGGGAATTCCCCGCGAAGTGAGCAGTTCTTC. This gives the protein CASSRPSGNSPRSEQFF.

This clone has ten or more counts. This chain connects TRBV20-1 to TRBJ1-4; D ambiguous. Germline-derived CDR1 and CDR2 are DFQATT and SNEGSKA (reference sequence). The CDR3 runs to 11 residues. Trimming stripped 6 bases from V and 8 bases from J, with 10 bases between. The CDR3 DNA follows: TGCAGTGCGGAATATTCGGAAAAACTGTTTTTT. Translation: CSAEYSEKLFF.

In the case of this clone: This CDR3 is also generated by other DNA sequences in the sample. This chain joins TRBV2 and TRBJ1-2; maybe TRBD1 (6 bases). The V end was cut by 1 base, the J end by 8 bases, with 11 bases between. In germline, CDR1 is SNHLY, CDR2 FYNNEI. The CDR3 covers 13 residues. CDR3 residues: CASSEDPGGGYTF. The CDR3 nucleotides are TGTGCCAGCAGTGAAGACCCCGGGGGCGGCTACACCTTC.

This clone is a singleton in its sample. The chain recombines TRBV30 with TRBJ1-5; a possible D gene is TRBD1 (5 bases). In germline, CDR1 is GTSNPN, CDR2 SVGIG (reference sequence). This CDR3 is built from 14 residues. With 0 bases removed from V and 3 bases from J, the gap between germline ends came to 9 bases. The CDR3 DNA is TGTGCCTGGAGTGTACTTGGGACCAATCAGCCCCAGCATTTT. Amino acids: CAWSVLGTNQPQHF.